This T cell receptor beta chain was recorded in a study of blood T cell repertoires in COVID-19. For the study at large: The United States, Italy and Spain supplied acute and convalescent COVID-19 samples. T cells, B-cell-depleted T cells, or PBMCs supplied cDNA or gDNA.

Original data processing: Nucleated cell counts were estimated from reference gene primer amplification. Produced via immunoSEQ multiplex PCR; TCRdb's table is partial and in-frame only. V and J calls plus clone size are reproduced from that table; the DNA served to infer D and trimming. This sample has roughly 77,000 clones; under 80% occur once, and the top ten carry 8.5% to 10%. Germline V lookup: CDR1 SGHNT, CDR2 YYREEE (reference sequence). CDR3 length equals 14 residues. Trimming stripped 3 bases from V and 5 bases from J, with 13 bases between. The origin of this receptor is a human donor in a cohort sampled during active COVID-19. The gene calls are TRBV5-4 and TRBJ2-3; the D gene is possibly TRBD1 (6 bases). What was sequenced was peripheral blood. The CDR3 sequence: CASSSKDSGDTQYF. The CDR3 DNA follows: TGTGCCAGCAGCTCGAAGGACAGTGGAGATACGCAGTATTTT. The full variable domain, with the rest looked up from reference TRBV5-4 and TRBJ2-3, is ETGVTQSPTHLIKTRGQQVTLRCSSQSGHNTVSWYQQALGQGPQFIFQYYREEENGRGNFPPRFSGLQFPNYSSELNVNALELDDSALYLCASSSKDSGDTQYFGPGTRLTVL.